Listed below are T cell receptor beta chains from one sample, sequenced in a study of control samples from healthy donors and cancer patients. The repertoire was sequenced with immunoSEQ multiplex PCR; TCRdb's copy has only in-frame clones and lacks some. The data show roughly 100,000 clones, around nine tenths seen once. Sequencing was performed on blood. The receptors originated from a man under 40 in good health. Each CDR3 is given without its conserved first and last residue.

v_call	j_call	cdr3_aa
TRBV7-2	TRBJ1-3	ASSLTSGGFGNTIY
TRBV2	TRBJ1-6	ASRTQGARNSPLH
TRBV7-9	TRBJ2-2	ASSLGGSGGSGELF
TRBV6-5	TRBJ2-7	ASSYGAGGTYEQY
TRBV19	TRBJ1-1	ASSSGGSITEAF
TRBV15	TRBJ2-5	ATSTSGRRETQY
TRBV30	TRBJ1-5	AWSTFQGSGNQPQH
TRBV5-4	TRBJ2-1	ASSVGLAKNEEQF
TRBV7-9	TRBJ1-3	ASSLKTGQTSGNTIY
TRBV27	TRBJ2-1	ASSQPGQGILNEQF
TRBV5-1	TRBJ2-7	ASSLGAGGEQY
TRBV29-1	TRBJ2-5	SVNSRDQETQY
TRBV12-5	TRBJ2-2	ASGANLGQAANTGELF
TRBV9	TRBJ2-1	ASSVGGLAGEYEQF
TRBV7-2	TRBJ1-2	ASSATVNYGYT
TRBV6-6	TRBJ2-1	ASSYSRAYNEQF
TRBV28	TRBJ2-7	ASSFFKGAYEQY
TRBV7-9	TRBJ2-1	ASSLGGTNSYNEQF
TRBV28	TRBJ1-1	ASSSSGGAPEAF
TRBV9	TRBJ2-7	ASSVTTDYEQY
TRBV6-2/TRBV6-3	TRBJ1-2	ASSNARDGPTNYGYT
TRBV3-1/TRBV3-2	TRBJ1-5	ASNRQPQH
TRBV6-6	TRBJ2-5	ASSYGTGGGETQY
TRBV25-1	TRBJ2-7	ASSSRDRGYEQY
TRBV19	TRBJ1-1	ASRGSEAF
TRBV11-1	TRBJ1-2	ASSFWAGDQGYT
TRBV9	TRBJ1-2	ASSVEQGLGYT
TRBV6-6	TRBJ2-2	ASSYSTSGNTGELF
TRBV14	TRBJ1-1	ASSLQSRGTEAF
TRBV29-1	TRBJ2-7	SAVRGNRDEQY
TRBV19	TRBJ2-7	ASSISPGVPPYEQY
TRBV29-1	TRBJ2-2	SVRRGTGELF
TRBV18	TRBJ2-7	ASSLPTDEQY
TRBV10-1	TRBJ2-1	ASTPDRDREQF
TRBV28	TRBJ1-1	ASSPRQILDTEAF
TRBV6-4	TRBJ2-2	ASSDGGELF
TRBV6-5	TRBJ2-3	ASRRTGGISDTQY
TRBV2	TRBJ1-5	ASSPEAFGQPQH
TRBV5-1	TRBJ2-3	ASSFFGSGGPSTDTQY
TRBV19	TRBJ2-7	ASSIVGTGYEQY
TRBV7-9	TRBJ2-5	ASVGLDRALKGGQETQY
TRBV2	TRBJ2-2	ASSEYRAEELF
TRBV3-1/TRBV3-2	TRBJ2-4	ASSPAWEGRNIQY
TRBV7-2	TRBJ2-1	ASSLAGWNEQF
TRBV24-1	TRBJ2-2	ATGDTGELF
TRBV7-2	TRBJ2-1	ASRLQGAPEQF
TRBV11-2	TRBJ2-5	ASSQDRGQETQY
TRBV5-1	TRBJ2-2	ASSLQAETGELF
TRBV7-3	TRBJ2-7	ASSILAGGTAEQY
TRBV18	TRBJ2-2	ASSPPALAGGTGELF
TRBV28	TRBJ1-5	ASSFQSRGQPQH
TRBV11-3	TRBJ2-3	ASSLERDSAY
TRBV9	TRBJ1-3	ASSVDGQQPNTIY
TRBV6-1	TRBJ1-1	ASSENGQGRAF
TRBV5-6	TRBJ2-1	AGGRVARLPNEQF
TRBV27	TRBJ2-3	ASSYTWGDTQY
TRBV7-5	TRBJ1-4	VRSLGGRGGGEKLF